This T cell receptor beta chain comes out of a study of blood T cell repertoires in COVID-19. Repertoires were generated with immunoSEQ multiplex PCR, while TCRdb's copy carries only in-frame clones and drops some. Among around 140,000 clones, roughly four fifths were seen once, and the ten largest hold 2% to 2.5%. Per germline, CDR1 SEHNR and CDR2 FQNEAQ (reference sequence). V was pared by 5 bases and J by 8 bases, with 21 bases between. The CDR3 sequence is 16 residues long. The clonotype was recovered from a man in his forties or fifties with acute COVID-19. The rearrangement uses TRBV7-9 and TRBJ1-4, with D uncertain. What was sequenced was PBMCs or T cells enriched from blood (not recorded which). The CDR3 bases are TGTGCCAGCAGCCCCGGATGGACTTCGTTGCGGGAAAAACTGTTTTTT. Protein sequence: CASSPGWTSLREKLFF.